This entry concerns a single TCR beta chain. Its specificity is not known. Its ends do not fully match the called genes, so a read error is possible. This beta chain is an unintended read in a library built for alpha chains; its size means little. This sample was taken from a study of spatial heterogeneity in lung cancer. As for the study in general: Consistently, beta-chain sequences turned up in larger numbers than alpha-chain sequences did.

CDR3 length: 12 amino acids. Germline CDR1 DFQATT, CDR2 SNEGSKA (reference sequence). Time point: sample taken at primary tumor resection. Whole RNA obtained from tumor, nontumor lung or frozen PBMC underwent sequencing without sorting. Single TCR cDNA molecules each had their own unique molecular identifier. TCRdb called the 5' RACE reads again in MiXCR, with one record for every CDR3 protein. The sample records about 3,000 distinct CDR3 sequences, roughly a sixth being singletons. Findings and caveats of the study: The study found that ubiquitous and regional expanded TCR counts tracked ubiquitous and regional nonsynonymous mutations, respectively. Expanded intratumoral alpha and beta TCR counts tracked tumor mutation counts.

J is TRBJ2-7 and V is TRBV20-1; the D is unclear. Sequenced material: lung tumor tissue, taken at surgery. The receptor was isolated from a male donor with early-stage non-small cell lung cancer. The CDR3 spells CSAKQTNYELYF. CDR3 coding DNA: TGCAGTGCTAAACAGACAAATTACGAGCTGTACTTC.